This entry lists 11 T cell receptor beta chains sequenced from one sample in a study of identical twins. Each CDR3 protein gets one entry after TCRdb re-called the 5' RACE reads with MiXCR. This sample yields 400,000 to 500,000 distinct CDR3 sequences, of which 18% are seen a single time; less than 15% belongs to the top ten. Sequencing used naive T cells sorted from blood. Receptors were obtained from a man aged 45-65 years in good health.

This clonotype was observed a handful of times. CDR3 in DNA: TGTGCCAGCAGCTTAGCTGCGGGACAGGGTGACAATGAGCAGTTCTTC. Translated: CASSLAAGQGDNEQFF. The chain is built from TRBV7-9 and TRBJ2-1; 9 positions agree with TRBD1. The V gene's germline CDR1 is SEHNR and CDR2 FQNEAQ (reference sequence). The CDR3 consists of 16 residues. With V trimmed by 0 bases and J by 5 bases, 5 bases remained unmatched.

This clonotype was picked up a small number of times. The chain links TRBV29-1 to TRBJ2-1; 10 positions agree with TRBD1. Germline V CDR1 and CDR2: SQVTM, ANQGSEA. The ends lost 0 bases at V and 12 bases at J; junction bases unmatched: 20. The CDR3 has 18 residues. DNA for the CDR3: TGCAGCGTTGAAGATCGGGGAGACAGGGGGCGCCGGGATCTGGTGCAGTTCTTC. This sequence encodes CSVEDRGDRGRRDLVQFF.

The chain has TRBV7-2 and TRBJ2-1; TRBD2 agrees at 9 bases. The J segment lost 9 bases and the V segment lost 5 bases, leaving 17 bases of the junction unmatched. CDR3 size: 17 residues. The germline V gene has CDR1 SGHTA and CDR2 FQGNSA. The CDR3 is CASSPNSGTSRTSEQFF. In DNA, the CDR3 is TGTGCCAGCAGCCCCAACTCCGGGACTAGCAGGACCAGTGAGCAGTTCTTC.

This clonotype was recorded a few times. The CDR3 here is CASGQGISGANVLTF. DNA of the CDR3: TGTGCCAGCGGACAGGGGATCTCTGGGGCCAACGTCCTGACTTTC. V usage is TRBV6-1 and J usage is TRBJ2-6, with TRBD1 identical over 9 bases. The trim removed 8 bases at V and 0 bases at J, leaving 2 bases unmatched. This CDR3 has 15 residues. Germline V gene lookup returns CDR1 MNHNS and CDR2 SASEGT.

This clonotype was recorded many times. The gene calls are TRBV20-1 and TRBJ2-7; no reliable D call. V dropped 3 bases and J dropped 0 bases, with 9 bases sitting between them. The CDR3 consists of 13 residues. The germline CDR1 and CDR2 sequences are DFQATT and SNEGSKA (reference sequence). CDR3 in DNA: TGCAGTGCTAGTCCTACCTCCTCCTACGAGCAGTACTTC. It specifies CSASPTSSYEQYF.

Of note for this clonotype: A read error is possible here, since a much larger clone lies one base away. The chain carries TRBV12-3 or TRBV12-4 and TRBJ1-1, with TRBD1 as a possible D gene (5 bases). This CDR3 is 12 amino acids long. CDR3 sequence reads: CASAGMNPEAFF. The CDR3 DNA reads TGTGCCAGCGCAGGGATGAACCCTGAAGCTTTCTTT.

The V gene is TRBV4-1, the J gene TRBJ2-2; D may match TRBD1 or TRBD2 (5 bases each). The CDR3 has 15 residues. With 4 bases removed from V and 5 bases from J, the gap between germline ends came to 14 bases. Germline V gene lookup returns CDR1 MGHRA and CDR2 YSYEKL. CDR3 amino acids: CASSLPGRGTGELFF. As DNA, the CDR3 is TGCGCCAGCAGCCTTCCAGGGAGAGGTACCGGGGAGCTGTTTTTT.

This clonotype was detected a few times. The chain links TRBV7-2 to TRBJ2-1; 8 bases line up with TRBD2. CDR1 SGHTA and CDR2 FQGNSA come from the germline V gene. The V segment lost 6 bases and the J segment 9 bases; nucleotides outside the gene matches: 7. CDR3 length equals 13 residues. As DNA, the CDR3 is TGTGCCAGCAGGACTGTAGCGGGGTTTGAGCAGTTCTTC. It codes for CASRTVAGFEQFF.

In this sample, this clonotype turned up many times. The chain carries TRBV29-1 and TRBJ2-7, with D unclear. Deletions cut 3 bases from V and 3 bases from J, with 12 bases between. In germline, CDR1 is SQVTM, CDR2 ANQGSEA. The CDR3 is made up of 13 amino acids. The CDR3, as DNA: TGCAGCGTTGACCAAAATTCCGGCTACGAGCAGTACTTC. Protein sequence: CSVDQNSGYEQYF.

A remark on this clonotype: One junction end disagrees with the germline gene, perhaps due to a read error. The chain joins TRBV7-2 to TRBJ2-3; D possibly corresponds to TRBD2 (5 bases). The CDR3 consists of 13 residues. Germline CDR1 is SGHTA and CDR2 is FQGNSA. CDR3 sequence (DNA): TGTGCCAGCAGCTTAGGAGGTGGGAGTACGCAGAATTTT. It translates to CASSLGGGSTQNF.

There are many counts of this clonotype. The CDR3, as DNA: TGTGCCAGCAGGAGGGATCAAACGGCGAACACTGAAGCTTTCTTT. It translates to CASRRDQTANTEAFF. This chain uses TRBV6-4 with TRBJ1-1; D uncertain. Germline V CDR1 and CDR2: MRHNA, SNTAGT. Trimming removed 6 bases from V and 1 base from J, with 15 bases in between. The CDR3 loop spans 15 amino acids.